This T cell receptor (beta chain) was sequenced during a study of CD8 T cells in Susac syndrome. Trimming pared 5 bases from V and 5 bases from J, leaving 16 bases between. Germline CDR1 is SGHTA and CDR2 is FQGNSA. This CDR3 contains 14 residues. RNA amounts of about 0.5 to 1 ug underwent reverse transcription with random hexamers. Amplification of TCR beta CDR3 used immunoSEQ multiplex PCR across 54 Vbeta and 13 Jbeta. TCRdb passed the immunoSEQ multiplex PCR reads through MiXCR, listing each CDR3 protein once. The sample contains about 180,000 distinct CDR3 sequences, about 94% of which appear only once. This clonotype was observed a few times.

Sequencing was performed on CD4+ T cells from PBMCs. The source is a human donor with multiple sclerosis. The genes are TRBV7-2 and TRBJ2-7, with D possibly TRBD2 on 6 matching bases. CDR3 nucleotides: TGTGCCAGCAGCCCGTACTTCGGGGGTGACGAGCAGTACTTC. It encodes CASSPYFGGDEQYF.